This T cell receptor beta chain was captured in a study of T cells in Graves' hyperthyroidism and ophthalmopathy. Background on the study: Peripheral blood was secured at the point of initial diagnosis, before any treatment.

This clonotype was seen many times. Its target is unknown. This CDR3 spans 15 amino acids. Germline V gene data show CDR1 as KGHDR and CDR2 as SFDVKD. V was clipped by 4 bases and J by 2 bases, with 14 bases between them. General study points: Ophthalmopathy was told apart from stable hyperthyroidism by a 13 V-J model.

The investigators amplified TCR beta CDR3 regions from RNA transcripts. The primer set for the first-round RT-PCR of the TCR CDR3 was HTBI. TCRdb passed the multiplex PCR reads through MiXCR, listing each CDR3 protein once. The sample holds roughly 720,000 distinct CDR3 sequences, 17% seen once. Sequencing used blood. This TCR came from a man aged 45-60 years with Graves' hyperthyroidism. This chain joins TRBV24-1 and TRBJ2-7; perhaps D is TRBD1 or TRBD2 (5 bases each). The CDR3 bases are TGTGCCACCAGTGACTCCCGGGACGGCCCCTACGAGCAGTACTTC. It translates to CATSDSRDGPYEQYF.